This entry concerns a single T cell receptor beta chain. This clone has only one observation. It has no known antigen specificity. Base qualities are not recorded, but no much larger clone differs from it by a single base. The time point tag for this specimen amounts to: baseline before first vaccination. This specimen's treatment or condition label, interpreted: meningococcal conjugate vaccine given as trial control. Vaccinee samples came from UK trials COV001 and COV002, including a single-blind randomized controlled phase 2/3 trial of AZD1222 (ChAdOx1 nCoV-19) in healthy adults. Trial participant PBMC samples were collected at day 0 and day 28 after the second dose for TCRbeta chain sequencing. This sample was included in a study of T cell responses to AZD1222 COVID-19 vaccine (TCRdb year 2021). With regard to the full study: A total of 240 or so trial participants underwent TCR sequencing, of whom around 210 had received two doses of AZD1222 and approximately 26 had received two doses of the MenACWY control vaccine. Trial participants were enrolled by age into 18-55, 56-69 and 70-plus year subgroups, with roughly 150, 30 and 60 TCR-sequenced participants respectively. The paper's findings and limits, for the study overall: After two AZD1222 doses, spike-specific TCR breadth and depth were significantly higher than at day 0 and than in MenACWY recipients. The whole spike protein was spanned by vaccine-associated CD4 TCRs, and dominant responses were seen in regions 160-218 and 743-854. Because no samples from the day 14 peak response were available, repertoires could be characterized only after the peak T cell response. Participants were mostly white British and included more females than males, and it was suggested by the authors that clonal diversity may have been underestimated. Conclusions about previously exposed vaccinees are limited, since just six AZD1222 recipients were seropositive for SARS-CoV-2 at baseline. In the small 56-69-year group, the increase in depth fell short of significance, most likely because of low power. Nearly half of unique spike-specific TCRs reportedly recognized epitopes outside regions mutated in the B.1.351 and B.1.1.7 variants.

The CDR3 regions of human TCRbeta chains were subjected to immunosequencing. On the study's bioinformatics: Repertoire TCRs were matched against a reference library of SARS-CoV-2-specific TCRs generated with the MIRA antigen-specificity platform. Breadth was defined as the fraction of unique TCRs that were SARS-CoV-2-associated, and depth was defined as the fraction of total T cells that were SARS-CoV-2-associated. Using the MIRA data, each spike-specific TCR was assigned both to the spike region to which the TCR was reactive and to a CD4 or CD8 class. Log10-transformed breadth and depth values were compared by one-way ANOVA with Sidak's multiple comparisons tests. Here the immuneACCESS table is served through TCRdb, limited to in-frame sequences with V and J called. Missing clones are a known gap in these copies; in checked studies unresolved V genes cover under half, and the rest lacks a known reason. The V and J calls and clone size are taken from that table; D and trimming were inferred from the DNA. This sample is represented by some 90,000 clones; around nine tenths of them were singletons. The ten largest clonotypes hold around 5.5% of the sample.

V loses 4 bases of germline sequence and J loses 2 bases, and the interval between the two ends is 9 bases. Its CDR3 holds 13 amino acids, cysteine through phenylalanine. The DNA shown is the 39-base CDR3, in frame from base 1. This sequence originates from an adult in good health. The starting material was peripheral blood, obtained on day 0 of MenACWY control vaccination. The chain was built from TRBV12-3 or TRBV12-4 and TRBJ2-7, with the identity of the D gene unclear. The DNA sequence is TGTGCCAGCAGTTCCCGGGCCCCCTACGAGCAGTACTTC. Translated, this is CASSSRAPYEQYF.